These 20 T cell receptor beta chains were all obtained from the same sample, sequenced in a study of cytomegalovirus exposure and HLA in healthy donors. Using immunoSEQ multiplex PCR, the repertoire was profiled, and TCRdb retains in-frame clones only, with some absent. The sample includes approximately 280,000 clones, around 89% seen only once; the top ten take 0.92%. Material: PBMCs. These receptors were taken from a woman between 18 and 29 years old in good health and CMV-seronegative.

This chain uses TRBV30 with TRBJ1-2, with no clear D. V was trimmed by 3 bases and J by 8 bases, leaving 19 bases between them. The CDR3 runs to 14 residues. From germline, CDR1 is GTSNPN and CDR2 SVGIG (reference sequence). CDR3 in amino acids: CAWSPQTISLGYTF. CDR3 nucleotide sequence: TGTGCCTGGAGCCCACAGACGATTTCATTGGGCTACACCTTC. The full variable domain, its missing parts supplied by reference TRBV30 and TRBJ1-2, is SQTIHQWPATLVQPVGSPLSLECTVEGTSNPNLYWYRQAAGRGLQLLFYSVGIGQISSEVPQNLSASRPQDRQFILSSKKLLLSDSGFYLCAWSPQTISLGYTFGSGTRLTVV.

This clone was observed a handful of times. The DNA is omitted, as the CDR3 cannot be located on it reliably, and the CDR3 follows TCRdb's listing. The V call is TRBV4-1, the J call TRBJ1-2; the DNA was not compared with TRBD1, the D call given in the table. The CDR3 comprises 13 residues, both ends counted. In germline, CDR1 is MGHRA, CDR2 YSYEKL. CDR3 in amino acids: CASSQAVGTGTTF.

This chain connects TRBV7-3 to TRBJ1-1; D ambiguous. This CDR3 is built from 14 residues. The germline V gene encodes CDR1 SGHTA and CDR2 FQGTGA. V lost 0 bases and J lost 4, with 9 bases in between. CDR3 amino acids: CASSLTGRSTEAFF. As DNA, the CDR3 is TGTGCCAGCAGCTTAACAGGGAGGAGCACTGAAGCTTTCTTT.

This clone was counted a single time. The V gene is TRBV28, the J gene TRBJ1-2; unclear D gene. V gave up 5 bases and J gave up 5 bases, with 9 bases separating them. Germline CDR1 reads MDHEN; CDR2 reads SYDVKM. The CDR3 consists of 12 residues. The CDR3: CASSPHTYGYTF. Written as DNA, the CDR3 is TGTGCCAGCAGTCCCCACACGTATGGCTACACCTTC.

This clone was observed a few times. The chain couples TRBV5-1 to TRBJ1-1; D is ambiguous. The CDR3 is 14 amino acids. V was shortened by 3 bases and J by 1 base, with 10 bases between the two germline ends. The V gene's germline CDR1 is SGHRS and CDR2 YFSETQ. Here the CDR3 reads CASSSGLTNTEAFF. The DNA of the CDR3 is TGCGCCAGCAGCTCCGGACTGACGAACACTGAAGCTTTCTTT.

The chain joins TRBV2 to TRBJ1-4; 7 nucleotides match TRBD1. Looked up from germline, CDR1 is SNHLY and CDR2 is FYNNEI. This CDR3 spans 14 amino acids. V dropped 7 bases and J dropped 14; count of bases not matched to a gene: 16. The CDR3 DNA is TGTGCCAGCACCGATCTGAGGGGACAGAACCAGCTGTTTTTT. Its translation is CASTDLRGQNQLFF.

This chain connects TRBV4-1 to TRBJ1-2; TRBD1 might be the D (5 bases). Trimming removed 4 bases from V and 3 bases from J, with 18 bases in between. Germline V gene lookup returns CDR1 MGHRA and CDR2 YSYEKL. The CDR3 totals 16 residues. This chain's CDR3 is CASSPRGTVLDYGYTF. CDR3 nucleotide sequence: TGCGCCAGCAGCCCTCGGGGGACGGTCTTGGACTATGGCTACACCTTC.

Written as DNA, the CDR3 is TGTGCCAGCAAGAACCGGGACAGGGCCCAAGAGACCCAGTACTTC. This encodes CASKNRDRAQETQYF. The chain recombines TRBV27 with TRBJ2-5; 9 nucleotides align to TRBD1. The V segment lost 7 bases and the J segment 1 base; nucleotides outside the gene matches: 7. The CDR3 totals 15 residues. CDR1 and CDR2 from the germline V gene are MNHEY and SMNVEV (reference sequence).

The gene calls are TRBV9 and TRBJ2-5; TRBD2 is a possible D gene (6 bases). CDR3 length equals 15 residues. V was shortened by 0 bases and J by 5 bases, with 14 bases between the two germline ends. Germline CDR1 reads SGDLS; CDR2 reads YYNGEE. The CDR3 coding sequence is TGTGCCAGCAGCGTAGCTGCGACTAGTAAGGAGACCCAGTACTTC. This encodes CASSVAATSKETQYF. Full variable domain (rest looked up from reference TRBV9 and TRBJ2-5): DSGVTQTPKHLITATGQRVTLRCSPRSGDLSVYWYQQSLDQGLQFLIQYYNGEERAKGNILERFSAQQFPDLHSELNLSSLELGDSALYFCASSVAATSKETQYFGPGTRLLVL.

This clone was seen just once. The chain is built from TRBV5-6 and TRBJ2-7; D might be TRBD2 (6 bases). V lost 2 bases, J lost 0 bases, and 9 bases lay in between. The CDR3 length is 14 residues. Germline values: CDR1 SGHDT, CDR2 YYEEEE. The CDR3 protein is CASSFVGGSYEQYF. CDR3 bases: TGTGCCAGCAGCTTCGTCGGGGGCTCCTACGAGCAGTACTTC.

The V gene is TRBV27, the J gene TRBJ2-7, with a tentative D call TRBD1 (6 bases). This CDR3 comprises 14 residues. CDR1 is MNHEY, CDR2 SMNVEV, per germline (reference sequence). V was shortened by 5 bases and J by 7 bases, with 18 bases between the two germline ends. This CDR3 reads CASSPGTLLREQYF. The CDR3 nucleotides are TGTGCCAGCAGTCCCGGGACACTCCTACGTGAGCAGTACTTC.

This clone is a singleton in its sample. The J gene is TRBJ2-7, the V gene TRBV28, with D possibly being TRBD1 (5 bases). This CDR3 contains 13 residues. V was trimmed by 5 bases and J by 5 bases, leaving 13 bases between them. Germline CDR1 is MDHEN and CDR2 is SYDVKM. CDR3 bases: TGTGCCAGCAGTGGAGTGGGGCAGGACGAGCAGTACTTC. Translating gives CASSGVGQDEQYF.

This clone came up once. CDR3 sequence: CASSLDRVETQYF. The CDR3 nucleotides are TGTGCCAGCAGCCTCGACAGGGTGGAGACCCAGTACTTC. The gene calls are TRBV11-1 and TRBJ2-5, with 7 positions matching TRBD1. The CDR3 runs 13 residues. Germline CDR1 and CDR2: SGHAT and FQDESV (reference sequence). J lost 5 bases, V lost 5 bases, and 5 bases had no gene match.

This chain joins TRBV19 and TRBJ2-7; 7 bases match TRBD2. The junction had 8 bases not matched to a gene; V was cut back by 5 bases and J by 4 bases. Germline values: CDR1 LNHDA, CDR2 SQIVND (reference sequence). This CDR3 is 14 amino acids long. This chain's CDR3 is CASSPAGVVYEQYF. Written as DNA, the CDR3 is TGTGCCAGTAGTCCTGCGGGAGTTGTGTACGAGCAGTACTTC.

The chain uses TRBV10-2 and TRBJ2-7, with D perhaps TRBD2 (5 bases). V shed 5 bases and J shed 3 bases, with 11 bases lying between them. The length of the CDR3 is 13 residues. The germline gives CDR1 WSHSY, CDR2 SAAADI. CDR3 protein: CASSSLRGYEQYF. CDR3 bases: TGCGCCAGCAGTAGCCTCCGGGGCTACGAGCAGTACTTC.

The chain has TRBV29-1 and TRBJ1-1, with D hard to call. The CDR3 loop spans 15 amino acids. Germline assignment: CDR1 SQVTM and CDR2 ANQGSEA. V shed 4 bases and J shed 5 bases, with 20 bases lying between them. CDR3 nucleotide sequence: TGCAGCGTTGTTGAAGTCGGAGTTGGTAATACTGAAGCTTTCTTT. Translated, it gives CSVVEVGVGNTEAFF. Based on the CDR3 plus reference TRBV29-1 and TRBJ1-1, the full variable domain is SAVISQKPSRDICQRGTSLTIQCQVDSQVTMMFWYRQQPGQSLTLIATANQGSEATYESGFVIDKFPISRPNLTFSTLTVSNMSPEDSSIYLCSVVEVGVGNTEAFFGQGTRLTVV.

Ten or more counts support this clone. The V call is TRBV19, the J call TRBJ2-2; TRBD2 matches at 11 bases. With V trimmed by 6 bases and J by 3 bases, 3 bases remained unmatched. CDR1 LNHDA and CDR2 SQIVND come from the germline V gene (reference sequence). The CDR3 length is 15 residues. The CDR3: CASRGLAEHTGELFF. CDR3 coding DNA: TGTGCCAGTAGGGGACTAGCGGAACACACCGGGGAGCTGTTTTTT.

V and J are TRBV6-5 and TRBJ2-4; TRBD1 agrees at 7 bases. Germline CDR1 and CDR2: MNHEY and SVGAGI. The ends lost 6 bases at V and 4 bases at J; junction bases unmatched: 3. CDR3 size: 13 residues. The CDR3 region has the DNA TGTGCCAGCAGCCTGGGACAGAAAAACATTCAGTACTTC. Amino acid sequence: CASSLGQKNIQYF.

The chain links TRBV4-3 to TRBJ2-7; TRBD2 might be the D (5 bases). Germline lookup yields CDR1 LGHNA and CDR2 YSLEER. The CDR3 length is 14 residues. The V end lost 0 bases, the J end lost 5 bases, and 11 bases lay between the germline ends. The CDR3 reads CASSQELGDDEQYF. CDR3 coding DNA: TGCGCCAGCAGCCAAGAGTTGGGAGACGACGAGCAGTACTTC.

The chain has TRBV21-1 and TRBJ1-2; the table's TRBD1 call for D was not verified on the DNA. TRBV21-1 is a pseudogene. The CDR3 extends over 14 amino acids. The CDR3 region has the DNA TGTGCCAGCAGCAAACTACAGGATCGGGTGGGCTACACCTTC. As protein: CASSKLQDRVGYTF.